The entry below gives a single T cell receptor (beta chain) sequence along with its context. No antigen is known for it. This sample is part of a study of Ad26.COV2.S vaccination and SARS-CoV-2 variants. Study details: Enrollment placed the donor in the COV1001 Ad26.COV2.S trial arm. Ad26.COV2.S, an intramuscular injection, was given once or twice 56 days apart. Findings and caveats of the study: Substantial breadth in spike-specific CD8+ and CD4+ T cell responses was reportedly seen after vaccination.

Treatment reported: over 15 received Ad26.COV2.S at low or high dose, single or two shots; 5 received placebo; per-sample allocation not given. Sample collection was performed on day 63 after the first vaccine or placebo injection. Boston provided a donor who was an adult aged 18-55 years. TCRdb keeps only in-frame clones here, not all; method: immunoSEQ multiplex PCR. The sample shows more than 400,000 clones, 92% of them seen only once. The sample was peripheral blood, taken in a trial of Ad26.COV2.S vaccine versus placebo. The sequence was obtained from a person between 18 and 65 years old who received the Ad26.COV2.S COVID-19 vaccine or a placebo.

DNA of the CDR3: TGTGCCAGCAGCTTAGGAAGGCCCCGGGACAGGGGGCGTTCCGGGGAGCTGTTTTTT. It specifies CASSLGRPRDRGRSGELFF. J is TRBJ2-2 and V is TRBV7-9; 12 nucleotides agree with TRBD1. Germline V CDR1 and CDR2: SEHNR, FQNEAQ (reference sequence). Trimming took 1 base from V and 6 from J; bases not matched to a gene: 12. The CDR3 has 19 residues.